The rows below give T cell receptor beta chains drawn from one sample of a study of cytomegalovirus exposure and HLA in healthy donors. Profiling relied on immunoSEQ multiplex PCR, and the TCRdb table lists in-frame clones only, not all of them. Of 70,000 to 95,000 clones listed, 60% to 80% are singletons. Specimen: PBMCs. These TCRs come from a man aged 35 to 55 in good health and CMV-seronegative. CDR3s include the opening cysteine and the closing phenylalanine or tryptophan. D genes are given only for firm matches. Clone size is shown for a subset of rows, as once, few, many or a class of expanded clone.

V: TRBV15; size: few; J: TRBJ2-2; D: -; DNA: TGTGCCACCAGGATGACAGGCACCGGGGAGCTGTTTTTT; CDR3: CATRMTGTGELFF
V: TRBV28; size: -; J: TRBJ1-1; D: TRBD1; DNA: TGTGCCAGCAGATCCGGACAGGGGACTGAAGCTTTCTTT; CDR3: CASRSGQGTEAFF
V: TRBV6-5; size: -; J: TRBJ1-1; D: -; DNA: TGTGCCAGCAGTCGGGGGAATCGGGGCACTGAAGCTTTCTTT; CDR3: CASSRGNRGTEAFF
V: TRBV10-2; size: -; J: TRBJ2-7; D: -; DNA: TGCGCCAGCAACGAGGGATCTAGGGACGAGCAGTACTTC; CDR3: CASNEGSRDEQYF
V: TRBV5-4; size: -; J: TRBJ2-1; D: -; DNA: TGTGCCAGCAGCTTGTTTAGCCTCGCGACCCACTACAATGAGCAGTTCTTC; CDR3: CASSLFSLATHYNEQFF
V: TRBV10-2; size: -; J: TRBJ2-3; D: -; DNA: TGCGCCAGCAGTAGGCAGGGAGGATCAGCAGATACGCAGTATTTT; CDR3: CASSRQGGSADTQYF
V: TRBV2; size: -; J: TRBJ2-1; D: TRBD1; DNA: TGTGCCAGCACGGGACAGGGGGCGGGTGAGCAGTTCTTC; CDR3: CASTGQGAGEQFF
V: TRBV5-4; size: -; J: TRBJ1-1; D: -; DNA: TGTGCCAGCAGCTTGGATCCAGGCAGTTGGACTGAAGCTTTCTTT; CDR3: CASSLDPGSWTEAFF
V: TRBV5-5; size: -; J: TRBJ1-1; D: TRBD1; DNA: TGTGCCAGCAGCTTGGACAGGGGACTCACTGAAGCTTTCTTT; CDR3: CASSLDRGLTEAFF
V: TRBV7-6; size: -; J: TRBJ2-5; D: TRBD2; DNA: TGTGCCAGCAGCCCACTAGCGGGGGGAAAAGAGACCCAGTACTTC; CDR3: CASSPLAGGKETQYF
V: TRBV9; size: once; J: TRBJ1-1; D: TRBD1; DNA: TGTGCCAGCAGCTGGACAGGAAACATGAACACTGAAGCTTTCTTT; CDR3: CASSWTGNMNTEAFF
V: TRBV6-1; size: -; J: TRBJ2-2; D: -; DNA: TGTGCCAGCAGTGAACCGGTAGCCGGGGAGCTGTTTTTT; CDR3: CASSEPVAGELFF
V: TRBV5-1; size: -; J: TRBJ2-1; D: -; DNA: TGCGCCAGCAGCTTGGATACAGGTACCCCCCAAAGTGAGCAGTTCTTC; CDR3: CASSLDTGTPQSEQFF
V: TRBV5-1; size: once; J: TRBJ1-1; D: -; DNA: TGCGCCAGCAGGACCCTCACAGGACGCGGGGTCGTCCGGAACACTGAAGCTTTCTTT; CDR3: CASRTLTGRGVVRNTEAFF
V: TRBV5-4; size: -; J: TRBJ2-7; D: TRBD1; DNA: TGTGCCAGCAGTCGTCCCGGGACAGGGTACGAGCAGTACTTC; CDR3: CASSRPGTGYEQYF